The 18 T cell receptor beta chains below were found in one sample sequenced in a study of regulatory T cells in long-lasting Graves disease. Researchers made TCR beta libraries by using iRepertoire HTBI primers and running Arm-PCR on CDR3 regions. TCRdb fed the multiplex PCR reads into MiXCR, producing one record per CDR3 protein. The sample records 370,000 or so distinct CDR3 sequences, 15% to 20% being singletons. This sample's time point: newly diagnosed GD, antithyroid drugs for less than 3 months. The TCR library was made from RNA extracted from PBMCs. The same specimen was also included in a second study, on T cells in Graves' hyperthyroidism and ophthalmopathy.

The sample here was peripheral blood mononuclear cells (PBMCs), taken at new diagnosis, from a patient treated with antithyroid drugs. These TCRs come from a woman younger than 30 with Graves disease.

This clonotype was recorded a few times. The chain uses TRBV29-1 and TRBJ1-1; D may be TRBD1 (6 bases). Germline CDR1 and CDR2: SQVTM and ANQGSEA. The CDR3 loop spans 13 amino acids. Trimming shortened V by 4 bases and J by 2 bases, and 11 bases separated the two germline ends. The CDR3 nucleotides are TGCAGCGTTGGGAGGACAGACAACACTGAAGCTTTCTTT. It is translated as CSVGRTDNTEAFF. Full variable domain (rest looked up from reference TRBV29-1 and TRBJ1-1): SAVISQKPSRDICQRGTSLTIQCQVDSQVTMMFWYRQQPGQSLTLIATANQGSEATYESGFVIDKFPISRPNLTFSTLTVSNMSPEDSSIYLCSVGRTDNTEAFFGQGTRLTVV.

At least ten counts were recorded for this clonotype. The chain employs TRBV12-3 or TRBV12-4 and TRBJ2-3; D gene unclear. This CDR3 contains 12 residues. Deletions cut 10 bases from V and 4 bases from J, with 12 bases between. As DNA, the CDR3 is TGTGCCACAGAGGTTGGCGCAGATACGCAGTATTTT. Amino acids: CATEVGADTQYF.

This clonotype was detected only a few times. V usage is TRBV7-2 and J usage is TRBJ1-6; 7 bases map to TRBD1. The J segment lost 7 bases and the V segment lost 3 bases, leaving 9 bases of the junction unmatched. The CDR3 covers 16 residues. Per germline, CDR1 SGHTA and CDR2 FQGNSA. CDR3 residues: CASSFQGGRGNSPLHF. Written as DNA, the CDR3 is TGTGCCAGCAGCTTTCAGGGGGGCAGGGGGAATTCACCCCTCCACTTT.

This clonotype was seen repeatedly, ten times or more. Here the CDR3 DNA reads TGTGCCAGCAGTTTAGGGCGGCTCCAAGAGACCCAGTACTTC. Translation: CASSLGRLQETQYF. This chain uses TRBV28 with TRBJ2-5; D gene unclear. Germline V CDR1 and CDR2: MDHEN, SYDVKM. The CDR3 loop spans 14 amino acids. Trimming pared 2 bases from V and 1 base from J, leaving 8 bases between.

This clonotype was detected ten times or more. This chain uses TRBV28 with TRBJ2-1; the D is unclear. This CDR3 has 13 residues. Germline V CDR1 and CDR2: MDHEN, SYDVKM. V was pared by 11 bases and J by 0 bases, with 11 bases between. The CDR3, as DNA: TGTGCCTCTCATTCCGTCTCCTACAATGAGCAGTTCTTC. Residues: CASHSVSYNEQFF.

A few counts support this clonotype. The V call is TRBV19, the J call TRBJ2-4; D perhaps matches TRBD2 (5 bases). V lost 2 bases and J lost 2, with 10 bases in between. CDR3 length: 15 residues. Germline V CDR1 and CDR2: LNHDA, SQIVND (reference sequence). CDR3 loop: CASSIFWETKNIQYF. For the CDR3, the DNA is TGTGCCAGTAGTATATTTTGGGAGACCAAAAACATTCAGTACTTC.

This clonotype was observed many times. The gene calls are TRBV5-1 and TRBJ2-7; D gene unclear. Germline V gene sequence: CDR1 SGHRS, CDR2 YFSETQ. The V end lost 3 bases, the J end lost 2 bases, and 12 bases lay between the germline ends. The CDR3 extends over 14 amino acids. The CDR3 coding sequence is TGCGCCAGCAGCTCCTTGGACGGTCCCTACGAGCAGTACTTC. Residues: CASSSLDGPYEQYF.

This clonotype was counted many times. The CDR3, as DNA: TGCGCCAGCAGCCAGCCGAAGGGACTAGCGGCAAATCTTGAGCAGTTCTTC. This translates into CASSQPKGLAANLEQFF. This rearrangement joins TRBV5-1 to TRBJ2-1; 11 bases are shared with TRBD2. CDR1 and CDR2 (germline): SGHRS, YFSETQ. V was clipped by 4 bases and J by 9 bases; unmatched bases: 15. The CDR3 has 17 residues.

The chain employs TRBV3-1 and TRBJ2-2, with a weak D call TRBD2 (6 bases). V dropped 0 bases and J dropped 7 bases, with 9 bases sitting between them. Germline-derived CDR1 and CDR2 are LGHDT and YNNKEL (reference sequence). The CDR3 has 14 amino acids. DNA for the CDR3: TGTGCCAGCAGCCAAGACGGAGCGGGCGGGGAGCTGTTTTTT. It specifies CASSQDGAGGELFF.

There are a few counts of this clonotype. Likely a read error: the CDR3 ends without its conserved phenylalanine or tryptophan. CDR3 DNA sequence: TGTGCCATCAGGACCTCAGGGGTAGGGACTGAAGCTTTCCTT. Its translation: CAIRTSGVGTEAFL. The chain uses TRBV10-3 and TRBJ1-1, with D possibly matching TRBD1 (6 bases). Germline loops: CDR1 ENHRY, CDR2 SYGVKD. The CDR3 has 14 amino acids. V dropped 6 bases and J dropped 5 bases, with 16 bases sitting between them.

This clonotype showed up just once. Given a much more abundant clone one base away, this may be a read error. The genes are TRBV7-9 and TRBJ2-5, with D uncertain. Germline lookup yields CDR1 SEHNR and CDR2 FQNEAQ (reference sequence). The V end was cut by 5 bases, the J end by 6 bases, with 16 bases between. The length of the CDR3 is 14 residues. This chain's CDR3 is CASSVSQNYKTQYF. DNA for the CDR3: TGTGCCAGCAGCGTCTCTCAGAATTACAAGACCCAGTACTTC.

This clonotype was observed at least ten times. This rearrangement joins TRBV28 to TRBJ2-1; tentative D call: TRBD2 (5 bases). This CDR3 has 10 amino acids. The V and J ends lost 6 bases and 9 bases respectively, with 6 bases between them. Germline CDR1 reads MDHEN; CDR2 reads SYDVKM. Here the CDR3 DNA reads TGTGCCAGCAGCACTAGTGAGCAGTTCTTC. Protein sequence: CASSTSEQFF.

This clonotype was recorded many times. The rearrangement uses TRBV2 and TRBJ2-6; D gene unclear. CDR1 is SNHLY and CDR2 is FYNNEI in the germline V gene. The CDR3 covers 15 residues. Trimming cost V 6 bases and J 6 bases, with 15 bases left between them. The CDR3 coding sequence is TGTGCCAGCAGCGCAGCCCGGTCACTGGCCAACGTCCTGACTTTC. It is translated as CASSAARSLANVLTF. Full variable domain (remainder filled in from reference TRBV2 and TRBJ2-6): EPEVTQTPSHQVTQMGQEVILRCVPISNHLYFYWYRQILGQKVEFLVSFYNNEISEKSEIFDDQFSVERPDGSNFTLKIRSTKLEDSAMYFCASSAARSLANVLTFGAGSRLTVL.

This clonotype was counted ten times or more. V usage is TRBV7-2 and J usage is TRBJ2-3, with TRBD2 matching over 11 bases. The trim removed 6 bases at V and 2 bases at J, leaving 4 bases unmatched. Germline assignment: CDR1 SGHTA and CDR2 FQGNSA. This CDR3 has 15 residues. The CDR3 is CASRRLAGYTDTQYF. The CDR3 nucleotides read TGTGCCAGCAGACGACTAGCGGGGTACACAGATACGCAGTATTTT.

The table lists this clonotype with many counts. The gene calls are TRBV30 and TRBJ2-1, with TRBD2 matching over 10 bases. J was trimmed by 5 bases and V by 5 bases; bases with no gene match: 3. The CDR3 has 13 residues. Germline lookup yields CDR1 GTSNPN and CDR2 SVGIG (reference sequence). Written as DNA, the CDR3 is TGTGCCTGGGGACTAGCGGTTCACAATGAGCAGTTCTTC. This gives the protein CAWGLAVHNEQFF. Combining the CDR3 with reference TRBV30 and TRBJ2-1 gives the whole variable domain SQTIHQWPATLVQPVGSPLSLECTVEGTSNPNLYWYRQAAGRGLQLLFYSVGIGQISSEVPQNLSASRPQDRQFILSSKKLLLSDSGFYLCAWGLAVHNEQFFGPGTRLTVL.

V is TRBV7-9 and J is TRBJ1-1, with 7 nucleotides matching TRBD1. Germline assignment: CDR1 SEHNR and CDR2 FQNEAQ (reference sequence). CDR3 size: 17 residues. V lost 5 bases and J lost 1; bases outside the gene matches: 13. In DNA form, the CDR3 reads TGTGCCAGCAGCCCCCAGGGACAGAATACATGGAACACTGAAGCTTTCTTT. Translated: CASSPQGQNTWNTEAFF. Together with reference TRBV7-9 and TRBJ1-1, the CDR3 gives the full variable domain: DTGVSQNPRHKITKRGQNVTFRCDPISEHNRLYWYRQTLGQGPEFLTYFQNEAQLEKSRLLSDRFSAERPKGSFSTLEIQRTEQGDSAMYLCASSPQGQNTWNTEAFFGQGTRLTVV.

Ten or more counts support this clonotype. V and J are TRBV7-2 and TRBJ2-1; D is uncertain. Germline assignment: CDR1 SGHTA and CDR2 FQGNSA. V dropped 2 bases and J dropped 6 bases, with 8 bases sitting between them. The CDR3 runs to 13 residues. The CDR3 here is CASSLIYTNEQFF. The CDR3 DNA is TGTGCCAGCAGCTTAATATATACCAATGAGCAGTTCTTC.

This clonotype was seen many times. The chain has TRBV6-5 and TRBJ2-1; the match to TRBD1 covers 9 bases. Per germline, CDR1 MNHEY and CDR2 SVGAGI. This CDR3 has 17 residues. V dropped 0 bases and J dropped 8; count of bases not matched to a gene: 11. CDR3 sequence reads: CASSYSVNRGLGDEQFF. The CDR3 region has the DNA TGTGCCAGCAGTTACTCTGTAAACAGGGGGCTTGGCGATGAGCAGTTCTTC.